This T cell receptor (beta chain) was sequenced in a study of blood T cells in healthy people across ages. Findings and limits, study-wide: Reliance upon unsorted PBMCs precluded definitive naive versus antigen-experienced comparison.

Then a second PCR, running roughly 7 to 11 cycles, was carried out with a sample-barcoded 5' primer and a J-beta primer mix. TCRdb fed the 5' RACE reads into MiXCR, producing one record per CDR3 protein. This table has hundreds of thousands of distinct CDR3 sequences, 45% to 50% appearing once. The CDR3 consists of 16 residues. V was cut by 4 bases and J by 1 base, with 18 bases left in between. CDR1 SGHDT and CDR2 YYEEEE come from the germline V gene. On this clonotype itself: No antigen is known for it.

The chain has TRBV5-6 and TRBJ2-7, with D perhaps matching TRBD1 (5 bases). Specimen: blood. This clonotype was obtained from an older woman in good health. DNA for the CDR3: TGTGCCAGCAGCCGACCTTCCAGACAGTTATCCTACGAGCAGTACTTC. Its translation: CASSRPSRQLSYEQYF.